Shown below are 31 T cell receptor beta chains from a single sample sequenced in a study of cytomegalovirus exposure and HLA in healthy donors. Clones were sequenced by immunoSEQ multiplex PCR, and TCRdb holds only the in-frame ones, with some missing. This sample has approximately 240,000 clones, with 75% to 95% found just once. The specimen sequenced was PBMCs. These receptors originate from a woman aged 18-30 years in good health and CMV-seronegative.

This chain links TRBV10-3 with TRBJ2-7; 7 bases align to TRBD1. Trimming cost V 4 bases and J 2 bases; bases outside gene matches: 5. The CDR3 spans 14 residues. Germline V gives CDR1 ENHRY, CDR2 SYGVKD. In nucleotides, the CDR3 is TGTGCCATCAGTGCCGGGACAGCAGCCTACGAGCAGTACTTC. It translates to CAISAGTAAYEQYF.

This clone was picked up a small number of times. The chain carries TRBV4-1 and TRBJ1-5; 8 nucleotides match TRBD1. The germline V gene has CDR1 MGHRA and CDR2 YSYEKL. The CDR3 runs to 14 residues. Trimming removed 4 bases from V and 6 bases from J; junction bases left unmatched: 5. The CDR3 here is CASSRQGTPQPQHF. In DNA, the CDR3 is TGCGCCAGCAGCCGACAGGGGACGCCTCAGCCCCAGCATTTT.

CDR3 DNA sequence: TGTGCCAGCAGCTTAGCGGGGGGAATGAGCAATCAGCCCCAGCATTTT. Its protein product is CASSLAGGMSNQPQHF. The chain uses TRBV7-9 and TRBJ1-5; D is perhaps TRBD1 (5 bases). Germline V gene sequence: CDR1 SEHNR, CDR2 FQNEAQ (reference sequence). The V end was cut by 0 bases, the J end by 1 base, with 10 bases between. The CDR3 sequence is 16 residues long.

The chain has TRBV7-2 and TRBJ2-7; 10 bases are a match to TRBD2. V lost 6 bases, J lost 6 bases, and 8 bases stayed unmatched. This CDR3 spans 14 amino acids. Germline CDR1 and CDR2: SGHTA and FQGNSA. The CDR3 is CASSYTSGISEQYF. The CDR3 region has the DNA TGTGCCAGCAGTTATACTAGCGGGATAAGCGAGCAGTACTTC. Full variable domain (outside the CDR3, taken from reference TRBV7-2 and TRBJ2-7): GAGVSQSPSNKVTEKGKDVELRCDPISGHTALYWYRQSLGQGLEFLIYFQGNSAPDKSGLPSDRFSAERTGGSVSTLTIQRTQQEDSAVYLCASSYTSGISEQYFGPGTRLTVT.

The chain joins TRBV6-5 to TRBJ2-1; 13 nucleotides line up with TRBD2. The CDR3 loop spans 15 amino acids. V shed 5 bases, J shed 8 bases, and the junction held 6 bases outside the gene matches. The germline gives CDR1 MNHEY, CDR2 SVGAGI. In DNA form, the CDR3 reads TGTGCCAGCAGTGTCGGACTAGCGGGAGTATATGAGCAGTTCTTC. Amino acid sequence: CASSVGLAGVYEQFF.

This chain connects TRBV5-1 to TRBJ1-1, with no clear D. Germline V gene data show CDR1 as SGHRS and CDR2 as YFSETQ. V was trimmed by 4 bases and J by 1 base, leaving 11 bases between them. The CDR3 is 14 amino acids. The CDR3 DNA reads TGCGCCAGCAGCCCAATGACTGGGAACACTGAAGCTTTCTTT. Amino acids: CASSPMTGNTEAFF.

V and J are TRBV10-2 and TRBJ1-1; D is uncertain. CDR1 is WSHSY, CDR2 SAAADI, per germline. The CDR3 is 13 amino acids. V was shortened by 10 bases and J by 2 bases, with 14 bases between the two germline ends. For the CDR3, the DNA is TGCGCCACCCGTCTCAACCTAAACACTGAAGCTTTCTTT. Its protein product is CATRLNLNTEAFF.

This clone was seen only once. The rearrangement links TRBV6-5 to TRBJ2-1; no clear D gene. Germline CDR1 is MNHEY and CDR2 is SVGAGI. The V gene lost 2 bases and the J gene lost 8 bases, with 10 bases spanning the gap. The length of the CDR3 is 13 residues. The CDR3: CASSYVGRDEQFF. The CDR3 DNA reads TGTGCCAGCAGTTACGTTGGCCGGGATGAGCAGTTCTTC.

V gene TRBV7-2 combines with J gene TRBJ1-6, with D unclear. Trimming took off 4 bases at V and 7 bases at J, with 17 bases between the two ends. The germline V gene has CDR1 SGHTA and CDR2 FQGNSA. There are 16 residues in the CDR3. This chain's CDR3 is CASSSQRTPRNSPLHF. The CDR3 DNA reads as TGTGCCAGCAGCTCGCAGCGAACCCCCCGAAATTCACCCCTCCACTTT.

This chain uses TRBV28 with TRBJ2-7, with TRBD2 identical over 8 bases. Trimming removed 7 bases from V and 2 bases from J; junction bases left unmatched: 10. This CDR3 contains 15 residues. Germline V lookup: CDR1 MDHEN, CDR2 SYDVKM. The CDR3 DNA follows: TGTGCCAGCACGGTGGCTAGCGGGCGCGCCTACGAGCAGTACTTC. It encodes CASTVASGRAYEQYF.

The CDR3 is CASRSRDRGLRTSGHNEQFF. As DNA, the CDR3 is TGTGCCAGCAGGTCCCGGGACAGGGGCCTACGGACTAGCGGACACAATGAGCAGTTCTTC. The chain is built from TRBV2 and TRBJ2-1; D might be TRBD1 or TRBD2, each matching 10 bases. The CDR3 contains 20 residues. Trimming left V 6 bases short and J 5 bases short, with 32 bases between. Germline CDR1 and CDR2: SNHLY and FYNNEI.

Concerning this clone: The same CDR3 also results from other DNA sequences found in this sample. The rearrangement links TRBV10-3 to TRBJ2-7; D not certain. This CDR3 spans 12 amino acids. Deletions cut 0 bases from V and 3 bases from J, with 3 bases between. Germline loops: CDR1 ENHRY, CDR2 SYGVKD. DNA for the CDR3: TGTGCCATCAGTGAGTCGAGCTACGAGCAGTACTTC. Encoded protein: CAISESSYEQYF.

This rearrangement joins TRBV7-2 to TRBJ2-5, with unresolved D. This CDR3 region has 12 residues. Germline CDR1 SGHTA, CDR2 FQGNSA. V was pared by 1 base and J by 11 bases, with 11 bases between. DNA of the CDR3: TGTGCCAGCAGCTTAGGAGCTCCGTTGCAGTACTTC. Encoded protein: CASSLGAPLQYF.

The chain joins TRBV28 to TRBJ1-1; 10 bases align to TRBD1. V gave up 5 bases and J gave up 3 bases; unmatched junction bases: 12. Germline CDR1 reads MDHEN; CDR2 reads SYDVKM. This CDR3 has 17 amino acids. This chain's CDR3 is CASSSPGDRGGHTEAFF. CDR3 coding DNA: TGTGCCAGCAGTAGTCCCGGGGACAGGGGAGGACACACTGAAGCTTTCTTT.

This chain links TRBV7-9 with TRBJ2-7; the D gene is possibly TRBD2 (5 bases). This CDR3 has 15 amino acids. Germline lookup yields CDR1 SEHNR and CDR2 FQNEAQ (reference sequence). The V and J ends lost 5 bases and 5 bases respectively, with 19 bases between them. CDR3 residues: CASSEGRRIRNEQYF. The CDR3 DNA reads as TGTGCCAGCAGCGAGGGTCGAAGGATCCGAAACGAGCAGTACTTC.

This clone was found once. The CDR3: CSVDHRVTDTQYF. The CDR3 nucleotides are TGCAGCGTTGACCACAGGGTAACAGATACGCAGTATTTT. The V gene is TRBV29-1, the J gene TRBJ2-3; tentatively, D is TRBD1 (6 bases). From germline, CDR1 is SQVTM and CDR2 ANQGSEA. Trimming took off 3 bases at V and 3 bases at J, with 10 bases between the two ends. The CDR3 sequence is 13 residues long.

V and J are TRBV25-1 and TRBJ2-3, with 13 bases aligning to TRBD2. CDR3 length equals 16 residues. The trim removed 5 bases at V and 3 bases at J, leaving 5 bases unmatched. Germline loops: CDR1 MGHDK, CDR2 SYGVNS. The CDR3 coding sequence is TGTGCCAGCAGTCCGGGACTAGCGGGGCTTACAGATACGCAGTATTTT. Protein product: CASSPGLAGLTDTQYF.

The rearrangement joins TRBV7-2 to TRBJ1-2, with D unresolved. The CDR3 covers 13 residues. The germline V gene encodes CDR1 SGHTA and CDR2 FQGNSA. The V end lost 5 bases, the J end lost 2 bases, and 9 bases lay between the germline ends. CDR3 loop: CASSRGRNYGYTF. CDR3 nucleotide sequence: TGTGCCAGCAGCCGTGGGAGGAACTATGGCTACACCTTC.

The rearrangement joins TRBV6-1 to TRBJ2-5; D may be TRBD1 (6 bases). V dropped 6 bases and J dropped 5 bases, with 13 bases sitting between them. This CDR3 is 13 amino acids long. Germline V gene lookup returns CDR1 MNHNS and CDR2 SASEGT. The CDR3 sequence: CASSATGPETQYF. In DNA, the CDR3 is TGTGCCAGCAGCGCGACAGGCCCCGAGACCCAGTACTTC.

Comment on this clone: The junction differs from germline at one of its ends, possibly a read error. The J gene is TRBJ2-7, the V gene TRBV14; D is uncertain. Per the germline V gene, CDR1 is SGHDN and CDR2 is FVKESK. This CDR3 comprises 15 residues. The CDR3 region has the DNA TGTGCCAGTAGCCCACCCGTAGCCTACGCCTACGAGCAGTACTTC. Translated, it gives CASSPPVAYAYEQYF.

This chain connects TRBV6-1 to TRBJ1-1, with 9 bases lining up with TRBD1. Germline assignment: CDR1 MNHNS and CDR2 SASEGT. The CDR3 length is 14 residues. The trim removed 4 bases at V and 5 bases at J, leaving 5 bases unmatched. The CDR3 bases are TGTGCCAGCAGTGGTACAGGGGGCAGAACTGAAGCTTTCTTT. It specifies CASSGTGGRTEAFF.

The chain employs TRBV6-6 and TRBJ2-7; 11 bases agree with TRBD1. The germline V gene has CDR1 MNHNY and CDR2 SVGAGI (reference sequence). This CDR3 is built from 15 residues. Trimming at V came to 1 base and at J to 5 bases, leaving 4 bases not matched to a gene. CDR3 DNA: TGTGCCAGCAGTTACTGGGACAGGGGGTTGAACGAGCAGTACTTC. This encodes CASSYWDRGLNEQYF.

This clone was seen a single time. This rearrangement joins TRBV7-8 to TRBJ1-5; perhaps TRBD1 as D (6 bases). Trimming removed 4 bases from V and 1 base from J, with 20 bases in between. The germline CDR1 and CDR2 sequences are SGHVS and FQNEAQ. The length of the CDR3 is 18 residues. CDR3 sequence: CASSSQFRARGSNQPQHF. The CDR3 DNA is TGTGCCAGCAGCTCCCAATTTAGGGCCAGGGGAAGCAATCAGCCCCAGCATTTT.

The rearrangement uses TRBV7-9 and TRBJ1-3; tentatively, D is TRBD1 (5 bases). The V end lost 3 bases, the J end lost 0 bases, and 12 bases lay between the germline ends. The CDR3 contains 16 residues. Germline V gene data show CDR1 as SEHNR and CDR2 as FQNEAQ (reference sequence). CDR3 nucleotide sequence: TGTGCCAGCAGCTTGGGAGGGGTCCCCTCTGGAAACACCATATATTTT. Residues: CASSLGGVPSGNTIYF.

The chain recombines TRBV13 with TRBJ2-1; no definite D call. Trimming removed 7 bases from V and 8 bases from J, with 15 bases in between. Germline CDR1 PRHDT, CDR2 FYEKMQ (reference sequence). The CDR3 length is 13 residues. CDR3 sequence reads: CASINNLRDEQFF. The CDR3 nucleotides read TGTGCCAGCATCAATAATCTTCGGGATGAGCAGTTCTTC.

This clone has just a few counts. The chain joins TRBV28 to TRBJ2-7; the match to TRBD1 covers 10 bases. CDR1 MDHEN and CDR2 SYDVKM come from the germline V gene. The CDR3 is made up of 15 amino acids. J gave up 6 bases and V 7 bases, and 12 bases lay outside the gene matches. Here the CDR3 reads CASNYRDRGLGEQYF. The CDR3 DNA sequence: TGTGCCAGCAATTACCGGGACAGGGGCCTCGGCGAGCAGTACTTC.

The chain employs TRBV2 and TRBJ1-6; tentatively, D is TRBD1 (6 bases). Per germline, CDR1 SNHLY and CDR2 FYNNEI. The CDR3 is 15 residues long. V was cut by 1 base and J by 5 bases, with 9 bases left in between. The CDR3 region is CASSEGPGDNSPLHF. The CDR3 nucleotides read TGTGCCAGCAGTGAAGGGCCAGGGGATAATTCACCCCTCCACTTT.

The V call is TRBV5-1, the J call TRBJ2-2; a possible D gene is TRBD1 (5 bases). Trimming pared 2 bases from V and 3 bases from J, leaving 11 bases between. The CDR3 length is 15 residues. Germline V gives CDR1 SGHRS, CDR2 YFSETQ. This CDR3 reads CASSFRLGDTGELFF. The CDR3 DNA reads TGCGCCAGCAGCTTCAGGCTAGGGGACACCGGGGAGCTGTTTTTT.

This chain connects TRBV19 to TRBJ1-1, with TRBD1 matching 9 bases. The junction had 4 bases not matched to a gene; V was cut back by 6 bases and J by 5 bases. CDR1 is LNHDA, CDR2 SQIVND, per germline (reference sequence). The CDR3 length is 13 residues. The CDR3 spells CASRQDRGTEAFF. CDR3 sequence (DNA): TGTGCCAGTAGGCAAGACAGGGGGACTGAAGCTTTCTTT.

V gene TRBV27 combines with J gene TRBJ2-7; 7 nucleotides agree with TRBD2. The CDR3 has 14 residues. With 6 bases clipped from V and 5 bases from J, the junction kept 10 bases outside the gene matches. Germline lookup yields CDR1 MNHEY and CDR2 SMNVEV (reference sequence). DNA for the CDR3: TGTGCCAGCAGCCGGACTAGGTTATCCCACGAGCAGTACTTC. As protein: CASSRTRLSHEQYF.

This clone was picked up one time. This chain links TRBV18 with TRBJ1-3; no reliable D call. CDR1 is KGHSH and CDR2 is LQKENI in the germline V gene. V lost 3 bases, J lost 2 bases, and 14 bases lay in between. The CDR3 sequence is 16 residues long. The CDR3 DNA reads TGTGCCAGCTCACCCCGCGTCCAGGAGGCTGGAAACACCATATATTTT. Translation gives CASSPRVQEAGNTIYF.